This TCR beta chain was recorded in a study of regulatory T cells in long-lasting Graves disease (dated by TCRdb to 2020 to 2023). For context, the study as a whole: Patients with newly diagnosed Graves' disease had been on antithyroid drugs for under 3 months. Peripheral blood TCR sequencing and RNA sequencing compared persistent Graves' disease patients with newly diagnosed Graves' disease patients. The study was conducted in China and was registered as a clinical trial. A total of roughly 33 samples underwent TCR sequencing: roughly 13 from persistent and roughly 20 from newly diagnosed Graves' disease patients. Beyond this particular receptor, the publication reports: The authors acknowledged the small sample size as a limitation that may reduce accuracy. Persistent Graves' disease patients showed lower TCR Shannon entropy and fewer highly expanded clones than newly diagnosed patients, suggesting clonal expansion. TRBV28, TRBJ1-2 and TRBJ2-5 were preferentially used in persistent disease, while TRBV20-1 and TRBJ2-1 were favored in newly diagnosed disease. Sequencing and analysis were restricted to the TCR beta chain. The study examined only peripheral blood because the primary lesion, thyroid tissue, could not be accessed. More public clonotypes were shared among persistent patients (fewer than 3,000) than among newly diagnosed patients (roughly 960).

Library preparation employed multiplex PCR. The sequencing machine was an Illumina HiSeq 4000. CDR3 regions were amplified by Arm-PCR with iRepertoire HTBI primers to construct TCR beta libraries. PCR products were gel purified before sequencing. The original methods were these. A total of under 80 TRBV and some 15 TRBJ segments were identified across samples and were used for gene usage analysis of CDR3 amino acid clonotypes. Filtered high-quality paired reads were merged into contigs using COPE and FqMerger. BLAST was used to align contigs to IMGT TRBV, TRBD and TRBJ reference genes, with CDR3 defined following IMGT. Clonotypes above 0.1% frequency were classified as highly expanded clones. Shannon entropy served as the measure of repertoire diversity, while the Gini coefficient captured V-J evenness. A clonotype found in more than one individual was treated as public. TCRdb trimmed public reads at Q25 via fastp, called clones via MiXCR and kept in-frame beta chains. Each entry merges the rows of one CDR3 protein and shows their most common DNA and genes. These V and J calls are TCRdb output, not the study's own analysis. For this sample the table gives 350,000 to 500,000 distinct CDR3 sequences, of which approximately 16% were detected only once. The ten largest clones take up approximately 12% of the sample.

This clonotype was recorded at least ten times. Its antigen is still unknown. Nothing much larger sits one base from this clone, and base qualities are not available. The time point label for this specimen denotes: newly diagnosed GD, antithyroid drugs for less than 3 months. For both TCR sequencing and RNA sequencing, RNA was extracted from PBMCs in TRIzol. The diagnosis of Graves' disease followed American Thyroid Association guidelines. Patients for the study were recruited at an endocrinology department in Xi'an, China. Each patient gave roughly 10 milliliters of peripheral blood, collected in an EDTA anticoagulant tube. Ficoll Paque Plus density gradient separation was used to isolate PBMCs, and no further T cell sorting was performed. An Agilent 2100 Bioanalyzer and agarose gel were used to assess RNA quality, and a NanoDrop 2000 was used to measure RNA concentration. Reading the germline V gene (reference sequence) gives CDR1 PRHDT and CDR2 FYEKMQ. The germline ends are 16 bases apart after V is trimmed by 6 bases and J by 5 bases. The CDR3 runs 14 residues from the cysteine to the phenylalanine. Only the CDR3 DNA is retained, 42 bases long and in frame from the first base.

The same sample was also used in a study of T cells in Graves' hyperthyroidism and ophthalmopathy. Reported in the second study: Stable Graves' hyperthyroidism was defined as the absence of progression to ophthalmopathy over 18 months of follow-up. Hyperthyroidism patients were aged 18 to 65 years and newly diagnosed, with disease duration of less than 2 months. Any patient with an uncontrolled infection, another autoimmune disease, pregnancy or lactation was excluded. Clinical symptoms, serum thyroxine and TRAb, thyroid ultrasound, and orbital computed tomography formed the basis for the diagnoses. A first-round RT-PCR of the TCR CDR3 used the HTBI primer set with the Qiagen OneStep RT-PCR kit. Most expanded thyroid clonotypes (frequency above 0.001) were also detected in blood, suggesting blood repertoires may reflect thyroid immune responses. A model built on a 13 V-J signature distinguished ophthalmopathy from stable hyperthyroidism, reaching 87.88% sensitivity and about 81% specificity in cross-validation and 80%/75% in testing. In validation, the model predicted progression to ophthalmopathy with just under 71% sensitivity and roughly 72% specificity, a median of 6.5 months before onset. To identify distinguishing TCR V-J signatures, a discovery cohort of about a hundred patients was used, comprising 40 to 45 with Graves' ophthalmopathy and 57 with stable Graves' hyperthyroidism. Prospective prediction of ophthalmopathy was tested in an independent validation cohort consisting of 18 to 20 hyperthyroidism patients and more than 15 patients who later progressed to ophthalmopathy. For training and testing, the approximately 97 patients in the discovery cohort were randomly divided in a 7:3 ratio. Thyroid tissue and blood T-cell repertoires from about six Graves' hyperthyroidism patients were also compared in the study. After blood sampling, hyperthyroidism patients were treated with methimazole at a starting dose of 30 mg daily, and ophthalmopathy patients were treated with high-dose intravenous methylprednisolone. The libraries were constructed in a second round of multiplex PCR and then size-selected and purified. Sequencing of the libraries was done on an Illumina HiSeq2000 using paired-end 100 bp reads. SOAPnuke was used to process the raw data, removing reads that contained adapters or uncalled bases, had a mean Phred below 15, or lacked an exact match to the constant primer or identifier. High-quality paired reads were merged using COPE v1.2.5, and each unique nucleotide sequence was defined as a clonotype. MiTCR v1.1 was used to align clonotypes to the IMGT TRBV, TRBD and TRBJ reference segments. The analysis was restricted to V-J combinations with a frequency above 0.0001, which together covered 99.2% of the repertoires. The TCS score was defined as the ratio of F50 (clonal expansion) to E x V (chaos), calculated using BLOSUM62-based TCRdist between CDR3 peptides within each V-J. Welch's t-statistics and random forest reduced 514 V-J features to 13, which were used in a naive Bayes classifier (R e1071). Sample size was not statistically predetermined, and investigators were not blinded to group allocation. TCR Vbeta CDR3 sequencing of approximately 140 peripheral blood samples (approximately 44 ophthalmopathy, about 75 hyperthyroidism and about 17 progressor patients) is reported in the paper.

The source is a woman aged 30 to 39 with Graves disease. Donor details come from another sample of the same person, matched by shared clones. The rearranged chain carries TRBV13 and TRBJ1-1; matching of 6 bases hints at TRBD1 as the D gene. The sample consisted of peripheral blood mononuclear cells (PBMCs), taken at new diagnosis, from a patient treated with antithyroid drugs. For the CDR3, the sequence is CASRPQGRGTEAFF. The nucleotide sequence reads TGTGCCAGCAGGCCTCAGGGGAGGGGGACTGAAGCTTTCTTT.